The following is a TCR beta chain sequence with its context. What it binds is not known. The data belong to a study of Ad26.COV2.S vaccination and SARS-CoV-2 variants. Study background: Each vaccinee took Ad26.COV2.S intramuscularly, once or twice 56 days apart. Broader study findings: While placebo recipients had lower spike-specific TCR breadth, vaccine recipients had more. With respect to non-spike TCR breadth, vaccine and placebo recipients were similar.

Treatment indicated: some 20 received Ad26.COV2.S at low or high dose, single or two shots; roughly five received placebo; per-sample allocation not given. The study sampled participants on day 63 after the first vaccine or placebo injection. Assay: immunoSEQ multiplex PCR; the TCRdb copy retains only in-frame clones and omits some. This sample has 300,000 to 400,000 clones, with around four fifths found just once. The CDR3 covers 16 residues. V was trimmed by 1 base and J by 6 bases, leaving 17 bases between them. The germline V gene encodes CDR1 SGHTA and CDR2 FQGNSA. This chain links TRBV7-2 with TRBJ2-3, with a tentative D call TRBD2 (6 bases). The sample here was peripheral blood, taken in a trial of Ad26.COV2.S vaccine versus placebo. The TCR sequence derives from a person between 18 and 60 years old who received the Ad26.COV2.S COVID-19 vaccine or a placebo. The CDR3 reads CASSLGAPGGSDTQYF. The CDR3 DNA is TGTGCCAGCAGCTTAGGCGCGCCCGGGGGATCTGATACGCAGTATTTT.